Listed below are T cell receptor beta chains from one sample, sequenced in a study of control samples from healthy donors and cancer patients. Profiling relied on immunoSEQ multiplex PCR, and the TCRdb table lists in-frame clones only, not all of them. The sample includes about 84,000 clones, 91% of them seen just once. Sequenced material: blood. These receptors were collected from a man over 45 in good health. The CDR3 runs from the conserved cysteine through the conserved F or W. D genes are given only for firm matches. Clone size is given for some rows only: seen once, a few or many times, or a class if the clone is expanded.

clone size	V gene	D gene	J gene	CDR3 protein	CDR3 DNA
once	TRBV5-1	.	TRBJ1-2	CASSLPQVNYGYTF	TGCGCCAGCAGCTTGCCCCAGGTTAACTATGGCTACACCTTC
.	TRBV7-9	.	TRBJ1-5	CASSLAITRQPQHF	TGTGCCAGCAGCTTAGCCATAACACGGCAGCCCCAGCATTTT
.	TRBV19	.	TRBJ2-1	CASSHLGGQMTYNEQFF	TGTGCCAGTAGTCATCTGGGGGGACAGATGACCTACAATGAGCAGTTCTTC
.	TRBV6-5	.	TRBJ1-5	CASTDLGAPGPQHF	TGTGCCAGCACAGACTTGGGGGCACCAGGGCCCCAGCATTTT
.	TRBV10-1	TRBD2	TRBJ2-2	CASSEVRAGGPGELFF	TGCGCCAGCAGTGAAGTTCGAGCGGGGGGGCCCGGGGAGCTGTTTTTT
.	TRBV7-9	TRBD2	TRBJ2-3	CASSPPGLATDTQYF	TGTGCCAGCAGCCCCCCGGGACTAGCAACAGATACGCAGTATTTT
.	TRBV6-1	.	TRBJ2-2	CASSEVQVSGELFF	TGTGCCAGCAGTGAAGTACAGGTCTCCGGGGAGCTGTTTTTT
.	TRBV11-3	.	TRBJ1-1	CASSLDPRTEAFF	TGTGCCAGCAGCTTAGATCCAAGAACTGAAGCTTTCTTT
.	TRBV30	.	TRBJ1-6	CAWSGRTAYNSPLHF	TGTGCCTGGAGTGGCAGGACGGCCTATAATTCACCCCTCCACTTT
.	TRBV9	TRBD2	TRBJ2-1	CASSPRLAGPYNEQFF	TGTGCCAGCAGCCCCAGACTAGCGGGGCCCTACAATGAGCAGTTCTTC
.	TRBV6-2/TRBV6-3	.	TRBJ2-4	CASSYGTWGRKNIQYF	TGTGCCAGCAGTTATGGAACATGGGGGAGGAAAAACATTCAGTACTTC
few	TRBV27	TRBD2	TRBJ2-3	CASSYGGGRDTQYF	TGTGCCAGCAGTTATGGCGGGGGGAGAGATACGCAGTATTTT
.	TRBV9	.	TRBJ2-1	CASSATGGLGRGEQFF	TGTGCCAGCAGCGCAACCGGGGGGTTAGGCAGGGGTGAGCAGTTCTTC
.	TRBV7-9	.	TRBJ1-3	CASSLGSASGNTIYF	TGTGCCAGCAGCTTAGGGTCTGCCTCTGGAAACACCATATATTTT
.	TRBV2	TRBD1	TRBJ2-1	CASNQWTGGGNEQFF	TGTGCCAGCAACCAGTGGACAGGGGGGGGGAATGAGCAGTTCTTC
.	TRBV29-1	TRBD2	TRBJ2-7	CSVSDQGGEQYF	TGCAGCGTCTCGGACCAGGGAGGGGAGCAGTACTTC
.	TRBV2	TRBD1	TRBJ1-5	CASRATGVVNQPQHF	TGTGCCAGCAGAGCAACAGGGGTAGTCAATCAGCCCCAGCATTTT
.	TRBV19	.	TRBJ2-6	CASSIRGFSGANVLTF	TGTGCCAGTAGTATACGGGGATTCTCTGGGGCCAACGTCCTGACTTTC
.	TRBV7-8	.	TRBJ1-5	CASSPGPSGLANQPQHF	TGTGCCAGCAGCCCAGGTCCTTCGGGCTTAGCAAATCAGCCCCAGCATTTT
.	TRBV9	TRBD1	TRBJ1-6	CASSPSTGNRIAPLHF	TGTGCCAGCAGCCCATCGACAGGGAACCGAATTGCACCCCTCCACTTT
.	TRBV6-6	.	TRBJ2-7	CASSYSSYEQYF	TGTGCCAGCAGTTACTCCTCCTACGAGCAGTACTTC
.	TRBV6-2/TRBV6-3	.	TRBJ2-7	CASSYSTLSVRGFTYEQYF	TGTGCCAGCAGTTACTCGACCCTCTCGGTTCGAGGTTTTACCTACGAGCAGTACTTC
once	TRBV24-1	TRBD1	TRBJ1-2	CATSDLPGQGMKGYTF	TGTGCCACCAGTGATTTGCCGGGACAGGGGATGAAGGGCTACACCTTC
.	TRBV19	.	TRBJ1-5	CASTGLRGQPQHF	TGTGCCAGCACGGGGCTACGGGGTCAGCCCCAGCATTTT
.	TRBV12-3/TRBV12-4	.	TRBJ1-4	CASSLLRDGKLFF	TGTGCCAGCAGTTTGCTCAGGGACGGAAAACTGTTTTTT
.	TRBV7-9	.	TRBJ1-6	CASSLGSRDSPLHF	TGTGCCAGCAGCTTAGGATCGAGGGATTCACCCCTCCACTTT
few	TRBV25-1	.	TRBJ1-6	CASSGYSNSPLHF	TGTGCCAGCAGTGGATACAGTAATTCACCCCTCCACTTT
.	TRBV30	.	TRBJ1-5	CAWRSFGADQPQHF	TGTGCCTGGAGAAGTTTCGGGGCCGATCAGCCCCAGCATTTT
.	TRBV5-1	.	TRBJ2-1	CASSLGGQLTYNEQFF	TGCGCCAGCAGCTTGGGTGGGCAGCTGACCTACAATGAGCAGTTCTTC
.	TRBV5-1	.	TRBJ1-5	CASSLSPENNQPQHF	TGCGCCAGCAGCTTGTCTCCGGAAAACAATCAGCCCCAGCATTTT
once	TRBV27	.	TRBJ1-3	CASSPSRVYSGNTIYF	TGTGCCAGCAGTCCGTCCAGGGTTTATTCCGGAAACACCATATATTTT
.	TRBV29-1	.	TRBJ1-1	CSVGNMNTEAFF	TGCAGCGTCGGTAATATGAACACTGAAGCTTTCTTT
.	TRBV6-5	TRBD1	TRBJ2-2	CASRPWTGNTGELFF	TGTGCCAGCAGGCCTTGGACAGGCAACACCGGGGAGCTGTTTTTT
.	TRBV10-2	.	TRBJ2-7	CASSERAGLFYEQYF	TGCGCCAGCAGTGAGCGGGCAGGATTGTTCTACGAGCAGTACTTC
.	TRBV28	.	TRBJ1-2	CASTPSLGSFFYGYTF	TGTGCCAGCACCCCCTCCCTCGGGAGTTTCTTCTATGGCTACACCTTC
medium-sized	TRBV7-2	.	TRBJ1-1	CASSRKVNTEAFF	TGTGCCAGCAGTAGGAAGGTGAACACTGAAGCTTTCTTT
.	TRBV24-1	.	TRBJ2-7	CATSDRAEVRRF	TGTGCCACCAGTGACCGCGCGGAGGTACGCCGTTTT
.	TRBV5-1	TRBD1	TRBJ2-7	CASSSGQGPGEQYF	TGCGCCAGCAGCTCTGGACAGGGTCCAGGCGAGCAGTACTTC
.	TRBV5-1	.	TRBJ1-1	CASSSNFQGRGTEAFF	TGCGCCAGCAGCTCAAACTTTCAGGGGCGAGGGACTGAAGCTTTCTTT
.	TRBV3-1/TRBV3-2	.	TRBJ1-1	CASSSAGAEAFF	TGTGCCAGCAGCTCAGCGGGAGCTGAAGCTTTCTTT
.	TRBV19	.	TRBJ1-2	CASSIDPFGHYGYTF	TGTGCCAGTAGTATAGACCCGTTTGGACATTATGGCTACACCTTC